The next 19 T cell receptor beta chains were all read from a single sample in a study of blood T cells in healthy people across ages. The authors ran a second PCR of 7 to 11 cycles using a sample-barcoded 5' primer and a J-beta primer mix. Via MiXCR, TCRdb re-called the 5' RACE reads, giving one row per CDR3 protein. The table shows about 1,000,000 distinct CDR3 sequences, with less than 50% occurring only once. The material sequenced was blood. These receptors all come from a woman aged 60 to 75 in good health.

Here the CDR3 reads CASSESNGQGEEDTEAFF. DNA for the CDR3: TGTGCCAGCAGTGAATCCAACGGACAGGGGGAGGAGGACACTGAAGCTTTCTTT. The chain recombines TRBV25-1 with TRBJ1-1; TRBD1 matches at 10 bases. Germline CDR1 MGHDK, CDR2 SYGVNS. V shed 1 base and J 3 bases; nucleotides not matched to a gene: 11. The CDR3 contains 18 residues.

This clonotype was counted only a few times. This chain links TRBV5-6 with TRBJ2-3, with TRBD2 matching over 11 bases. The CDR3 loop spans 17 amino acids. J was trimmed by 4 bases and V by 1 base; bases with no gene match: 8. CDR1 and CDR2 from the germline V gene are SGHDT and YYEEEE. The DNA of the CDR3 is TGTGCCAGCAGCTTGTTTACTAGCGGGAGTGTTTCAGATACGCAGTATTTT. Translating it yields CASSLFTSGSVSDTQYF.

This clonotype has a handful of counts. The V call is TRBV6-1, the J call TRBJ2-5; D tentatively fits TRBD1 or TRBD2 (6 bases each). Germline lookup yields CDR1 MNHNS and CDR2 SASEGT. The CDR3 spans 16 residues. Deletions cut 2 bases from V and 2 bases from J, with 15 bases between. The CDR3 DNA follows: TGTGCCAGCAGTGAATTCCGGGGGCCGGAACAAGAGACCCAGTACTTC. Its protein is CASSEFRGPEQETQYF.

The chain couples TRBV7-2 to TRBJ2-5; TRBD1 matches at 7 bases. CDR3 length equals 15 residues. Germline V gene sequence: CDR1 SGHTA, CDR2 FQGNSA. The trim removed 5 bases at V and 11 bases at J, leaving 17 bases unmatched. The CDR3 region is CASSQRDRVYNEQYF. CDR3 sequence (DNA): TGTGCCAGCAGCCAAAGAGACAGGGTATACAATGAGCAGTACTTC.

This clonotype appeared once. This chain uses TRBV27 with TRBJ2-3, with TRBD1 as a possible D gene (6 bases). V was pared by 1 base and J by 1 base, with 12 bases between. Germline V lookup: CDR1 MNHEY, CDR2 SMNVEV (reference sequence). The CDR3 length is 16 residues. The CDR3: CASSLLGGVGTDTQYF. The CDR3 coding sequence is TGTGCCAGCAGTTTATTAGGGGGAGTCGGCACAGATACGCAGTATTTT.

The CDR3 nucleotides read TGTGCCAGCAGTGCGATTCGACAGGGGGAGCAGTTCTTC. Translating gives CASSAIRQGEQFF. The chain links TRBV9 to TRBJ2-1; 8 bases fit TRBD1. The germline gives CDR1 SGDLS, CDR2 YYNGEE. The V segment lost 5 bases and the J segment 10 bases; nucleotides outside the gene matches: 8. This CDR3 contains 13 residues.

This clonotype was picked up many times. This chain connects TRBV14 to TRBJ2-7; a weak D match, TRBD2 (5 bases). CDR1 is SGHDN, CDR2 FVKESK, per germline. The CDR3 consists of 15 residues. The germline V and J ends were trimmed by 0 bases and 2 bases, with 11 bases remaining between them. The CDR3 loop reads CASSQDKRGTYEQYF. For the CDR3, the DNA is TGTGCCAGCAGCCAAGACAAACGGGGAACCTACGAGCAGTACTTC.

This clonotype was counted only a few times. CDR3 protein: CASSESGGADTQYF. CDR3 coding DNA: TGTGCCAGCAGTGAATCAGGGGGCGCAGATACGCAGTATTTT. V is TRBV2 and J is TRBJ2-3; TRBD1 aligns across 8 bases. J gave up 4 bases and V 2 bases, and 2 bases lay outside the gene matches. Germline lookup yields CDR1 SNHLY and CDR2 FYNNEI. CDR3 length: 14 amino acids.

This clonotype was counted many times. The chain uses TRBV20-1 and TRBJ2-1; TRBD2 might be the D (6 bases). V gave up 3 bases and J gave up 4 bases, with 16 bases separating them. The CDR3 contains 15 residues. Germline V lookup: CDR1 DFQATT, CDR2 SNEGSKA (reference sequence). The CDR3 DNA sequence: TGCAGTGCTAGTGACTGGGCGGGAATTTACAATGAGCAGTTCTTC. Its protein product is CSASDWAGIYNEQFF.

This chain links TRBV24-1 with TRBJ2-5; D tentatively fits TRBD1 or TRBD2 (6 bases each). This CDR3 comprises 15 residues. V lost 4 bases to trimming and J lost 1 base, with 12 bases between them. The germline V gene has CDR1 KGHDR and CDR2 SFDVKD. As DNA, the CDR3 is TGTGCCACCAGTGAAGGATCGGGGGCCCAAGAGACCCAGTACTTC. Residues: CATSEGSGAQETQYF.

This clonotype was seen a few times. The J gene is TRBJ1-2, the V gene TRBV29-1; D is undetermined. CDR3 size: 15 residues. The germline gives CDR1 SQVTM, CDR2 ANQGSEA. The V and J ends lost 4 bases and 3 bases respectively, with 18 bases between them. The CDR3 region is CSVGHPRVSDYGYTF. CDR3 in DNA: TGCAGCGTTGGGCACCCGCGTGTATCCGACTATGGCTACACCTTC.

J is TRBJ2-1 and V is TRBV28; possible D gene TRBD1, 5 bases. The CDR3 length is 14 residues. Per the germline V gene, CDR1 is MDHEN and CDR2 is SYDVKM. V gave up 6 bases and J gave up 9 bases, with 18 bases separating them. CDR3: CASRVGEGVSEQFF. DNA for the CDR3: TGTGCCAGCAGAGTTGGAGAAGGGGTGAGTGAGCAGTTCTTC.

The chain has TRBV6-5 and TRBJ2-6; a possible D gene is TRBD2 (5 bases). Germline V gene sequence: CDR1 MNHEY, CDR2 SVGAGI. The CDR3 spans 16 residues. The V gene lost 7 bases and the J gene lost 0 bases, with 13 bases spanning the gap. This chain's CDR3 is CASTLLRGSGANVLTF. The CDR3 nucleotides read TGTGCCAGCACTCTCTTACGGGGCTCTGGGGCCAACGTCCTGACTTTC.

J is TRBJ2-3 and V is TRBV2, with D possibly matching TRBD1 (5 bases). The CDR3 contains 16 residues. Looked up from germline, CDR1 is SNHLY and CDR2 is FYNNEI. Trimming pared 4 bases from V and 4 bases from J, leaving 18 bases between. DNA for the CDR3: TGTGCCAGCAGTGGTCAGGGCGGCCATGGGGCAGATACGCAGTATTTT. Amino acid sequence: CASSGQGGHGADTQYF.

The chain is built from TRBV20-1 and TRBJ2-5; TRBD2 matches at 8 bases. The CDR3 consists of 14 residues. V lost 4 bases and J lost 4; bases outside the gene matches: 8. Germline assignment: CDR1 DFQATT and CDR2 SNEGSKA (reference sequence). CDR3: CSAIQTAGVETQYF. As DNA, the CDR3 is TGCAGTGCTATTCAAACAGCGGGAGTAGAGACCCAGTACTTC.

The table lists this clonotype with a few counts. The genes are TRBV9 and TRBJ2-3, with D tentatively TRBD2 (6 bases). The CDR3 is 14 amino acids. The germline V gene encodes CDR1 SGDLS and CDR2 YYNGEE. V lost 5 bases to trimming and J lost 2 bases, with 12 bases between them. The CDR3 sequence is CASSKAGSTDTQYF. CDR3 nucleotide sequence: TGTGCCAGCAGTAAAGCGGGCTCCACAGATACGCAGTATTTT.

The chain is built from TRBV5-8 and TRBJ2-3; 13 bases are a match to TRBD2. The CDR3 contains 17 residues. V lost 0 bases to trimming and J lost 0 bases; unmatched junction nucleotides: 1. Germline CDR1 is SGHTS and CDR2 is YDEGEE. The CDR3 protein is CASSLEGLAGSTDTQYF. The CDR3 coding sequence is TGTGCCAGCAGCTTGGAGGGACTAGCGGGAAGCACAGATACGCAGTATTTT.

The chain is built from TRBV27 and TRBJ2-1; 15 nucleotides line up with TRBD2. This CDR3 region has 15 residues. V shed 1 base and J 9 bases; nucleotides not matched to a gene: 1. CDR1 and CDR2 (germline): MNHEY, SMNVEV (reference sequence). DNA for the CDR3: TGTGCCAGCAGTTTATGGGGACTAGCGGGAGGTGAGCAGTTCTTC. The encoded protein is CASSLWGLAGGEQFF.

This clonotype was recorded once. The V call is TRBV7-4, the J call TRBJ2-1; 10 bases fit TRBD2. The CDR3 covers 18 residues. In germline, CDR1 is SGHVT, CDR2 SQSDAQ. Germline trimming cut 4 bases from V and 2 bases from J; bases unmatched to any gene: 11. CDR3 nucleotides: TGTGCCAGCAGCTCCGACCCAGGGACTAGCGAGACCTACAATGAGCAGTTCTTC. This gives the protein CASSSDPGTSETYNEQFF.